These 2 T cell receptor beta chains originate from one sample sequenced in a study of blood T cells in healthy people across ages. A J-beta primer mix and a sample-barcoded 5' primer were used in a second PCR of roughly 6 to 11 cycles. MiXCR, run by TCRdb on the 5' RACE reads, gives a single entry per CDR3 protein. This sample yields just over 800,000 distinct CDR3 sequences, of which 62% are seen a single time; approximately 30% belongs to the top ten. Source material: blood. The receptors were sampled from a young man in good health.

Comments on this clonotype: A much larger clone sits a single nucleotide away, making a read error possible. The chain combines TRBV25-1 with TRBJ1-6; the D gene is possibly TRBD1 (6 bases). From germline, CDR1 is MGHDK and CDR2 SYGVNS. This CDR3 contains 15 residues. CDR3 nucleotide sequence: TGTGCCAGCAGTGAATATGGGGGGCCGGGTTCACCCCCCCACTTT. Translated, it gives CASSEYGGPGSPPHF.

The gene calls are TRBV27 and TRBJ1-5, with 8 bases that match TRBD1. The CDR3 length is 15 residues. Trimming cost V 2 bases and J 4 bases; bases outside gene matches: 4. The germline V gene has CDR1 MNHEY and CDR2 SMNVEV (reference sequence). CDR3 sequence (DNA): TGTGCCAGCAGTTTAGACAGGGGTGCGAATCAGCCCCAGCATTTT. It codes for CASSLDRGANQPQHF.